This T cell receptor (beta chain) was documented in a study of T cell responses to AZD1222 COVID-19 vaccine. Looking at the study overall: Both about-4-week and about-12-week second-dose recipients were combined.

Remarks on this clone: What it binds is not known.

Study-wide results and limits: Baseline seropositivity characterized only a handful of AZD1222 recipients. Donor demographics were predominantly white British with a female majority; clonal diversity may be underestimated.

CDR1 and CDR2 from the germline V gene are WSHSY and SAAADI. There are 13 residues in the CDR3. Trimming removed 1 base at V and 7 bases at J, with 7 bases between. The table came from immunoSEQ multiplex PCR; TCRdb's copy has only in-frame clones and leaves some out. This repertoire shows about 130,000 clones, more than 85% found once; its top ten account for more than 2.5%. Material: peripheral blood, obtained on day 0 of AZD1222 vaccination. The chain is built from TRBV10-2 and TRBJ1-4, with TRBD1 as a possible D gene (5 bases). This TCR came from an adult in good health. CDR3 nucleotides: TGCGCCAGCAGTGAGTTGAGGGGTGAAAAACTGTTTTTT. Translating gives CASSELRGEKLFF.